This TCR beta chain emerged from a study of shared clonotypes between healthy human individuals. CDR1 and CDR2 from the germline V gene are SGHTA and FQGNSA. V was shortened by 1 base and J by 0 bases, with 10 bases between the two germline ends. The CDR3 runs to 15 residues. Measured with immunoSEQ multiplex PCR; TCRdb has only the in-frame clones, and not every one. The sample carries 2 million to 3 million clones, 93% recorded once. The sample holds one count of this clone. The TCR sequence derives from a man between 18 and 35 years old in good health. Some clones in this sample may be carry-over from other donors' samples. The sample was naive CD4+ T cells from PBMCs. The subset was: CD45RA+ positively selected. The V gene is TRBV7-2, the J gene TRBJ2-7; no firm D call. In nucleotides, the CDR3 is TGTGCCAGCAGCTTAGTGGGGATCTTCTCCTACGAGCAGTACTTC. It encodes CASSLVGIFSYEQYF.